This TCR beta chain originates from a study of neurological immune-mediated disorders. Synthesis of cDNA used 5'RACE (with 10-nucleotide random UMIs). From 15-18 subjects, each sequencing run yielded over 180 million TCR-beta sequences. Each CDR3 protein is one row after TCRdb ran MiXCR on the 5' RACE reads. The sample lists some 29,000 distinct CDR3 sequences, 9% to 13% occurring once. A few counts support this clonotype. CDR1 SGHRS and CDR2 YFSETQ come from the germline V gene. This CDR3 has 17 amino acids. V was shortened by 4 bases and J by 0 bases, with 17 bases between the two germline ends. The specimen was PBMCs. The origin of this receptor is a woman in her fifties or sixties in good health. This chain uses TRBV5-1 with TRBJ1-3, with D perhaps matching TRBD1 (6 bases). CDR3 DNA: TGCGCCAGCAGCCTACAGGGAGTCCCCTCCTCTGGAAACACCATATATTTT. Protein sequence: CASSLQGVPSSGNTIYF.